This T cell receptor (beta chain) comes out of a study of blood T cell repertoires in COVID-19. Whole-study context: Samples taken during acute and convalescent COVID-19 were collected in the United States, Italy and Spain.

Enrolment of Seattle patients took place during active infection, and they were followed longitudinally. This CDR3 is built from 16 residues. Per the germline V gene, CDR1 is SGDLS and CDR2 is YYNGEE. J was trimmed by 5 bases and V by 4 bases; bases with no gene match: 11. TCRdb's copy holds only in-frame clones and misses some; the assay was immunoSEQ multiplex PCR. The sample lists roughly 350,000 clones; roughly 86% were seen once. The chain recombines TRBV9 with TRBJ2-5; 10 nucleotides agree with TRBD2. The specimen sequenced was peripheral blood. The TCR originated in a woman in her 70s with COVID-19, enrolled during active disease. Written as DNA, the CDR3 is TGTGCCAGCAGCCCCCGGCAAGCGGGGGGGTCGGAGACCCAGTACTTC. It is translated as CASSPRQAGGSETQYF. Combining the CDR3 with reference TRBV9 and TRBJ2-5 gives the whole variable domain DSGVTQTPKHLITATGQRVTLRCSPRSGDLSVYWYQQSLDQGLQFLIQYYNGEERAKGNILERFSAQQFPDLHSELNLSSLELGDSALYFCASSPRQAGGSETQYFGPGTRLLVL.